These 22 T cell receptor beta chains originate from one sample sequenced in a study of shared clonotypes between healthy human individuals. Measured with immunoSEQ multiplex PCR; TCRdb has only the in-frame clones, and not every one. In the table there are 300,000 to 400,000 clones, roughly 87% of which are singletons. The sequencing sample was made of memory CD8+ T cells sorted from blood. The subset is: CD45RO+ cells pooled with CCR7-negative TemRA cells. The receptors come from a man younger than 35 in good health.

This clone was seen just once. This rearrangement joins TRBV4-1 to TRBJ2-6; D uncertain. Germline CDR1 MGHRA, CDR2 YSYEKL. V was cut by 3 bases and J by 4 bases, with 13 bases left in between. The CDR3 is made up of 16 amino acids. The CDR3 here is CASSQVSRAGANVLTF. The CDR3 DNA is TGCGCCAGCAGCCAGGTTTCACGGGCCGGGGCCAACGTCCTGACTTTC.

Details on this clone: Other DNA sequences in this sample translate to the same CDR3. V gene TRBV5-1 combines with J gene TRBJ1-1, with 8 nucleotides matching TRBD1. Germline CDR1 reads SGHRS; CDR2 reads YFSETQ. This CDR3 is 14 amino acids long. V shed 4 bases and J 1 base; nucleotides not matched to a gene: 3. CDR3 DNA: TGCGCCAGCAGCAGCGGACAGGGGAACACTGAAGCTTTCTTT. Protein: CASSSGQGNTEAFF.

The V and J genes are TRBV7-9 and TRBJ2-7; no definite D call. The CDR3 has 13 amino acids. Trimming took 6 bases from V and 2 from J, leaving 11 bases between them. Germline V gene lookup returns CDR1 SEHNR and CDR2 FQNEAQ (reference sequence). CDR3 sequence: CASSPPQPYEQYF. The CDR3 DNA reads as TGTGCCAGCAGTCCCCCCCAGCCCTACGAGCAGTACTTC. The complete variable domain, with remaining parts taken from reference TRBV7-9 and TRBJ2-7, reads DTGVSQNPRHKITKRGQNVTFRCDPISEHNRLYWYRQTLGQGPEFLTYFQNEAQLEKSRLLSDRFSAERPKGSFSTLEIQRTEQGDSAMYLCASSPPQPYEQYFGPGTRLTVT.

The gene calls are TRBV6-5 and TRBJ1-1; D is possibly TRBD1 (5 bases). The CDR3 spans 14 residues. V lost 2 bases to trimming and J lost 4 bases, with 11 bases between them. CDR1 and CDR2 from the germline V gene are MNHEY and SVGAGI. CDR3 in DNA: TGTGCCAGCAGTTACCAGGGTGGGGGCACTGAAGCTTTCTTT. This codes for CASSYQGGGTEAFF.

This chain uses TRBV5-1 with TRBJ2-2; no firm D call. The V gene lost 4 bases and the J gene lost 4 bases, with 8 bases spanning the gap. CDR1 and CDR2 (germline): SGHRS, YFSETQ. This CDR3 contains 13 residues. The CDR3 loop is CASSEDITGELFF. In nucleotides, the CDR3 is TGCGCCAGCAGCGAAGACATCACCGGGGAGCTGTTTTTT.

This CDR3 reads CASSLGSELGYEQYF. CDR3 DNA: TGTGCCAGCAGCTTGGGATCGGAGCTCGGCTACGAGCAGTACTTC. This chain links TRBV5-4 with TRBJ2-7, with D unclear. The CDR3 has 15 amino acids. Germline CDR1 and CDR2: SGHNT and YYREEE (reference sequence). Trimming took off 0 bases at V and 3 bases at J, with 13 bases between the two ends.

The CDR3 DNA is TGTGCCAGCAGTGCGCGGGAAATGACAGATACGCAGTATTTT. Its protein product is CASSAREMTDTQYF. The rearrangement uses TRBV6-1 and TRBJ2-3; D is perhaps TRBD2 (6 bases). Trimming stripped 4 bases from V and 3 bases from J, with 11 bases between. There are 14 residues in the CDR3. CDR1 MNHNS and CDR2 SASEGT come from the germline V gene.

In this sample, this clone turned up a few times. V is TRBV7-9 and J is TRBJ1-2; possible D gene TRBD1, 5 bases. Germline lookup yields CDR1 SEHNR and CDR2 FQNEAQ (reference sequence). The CDR3 covers 14 residues. Trimming stripped 0 bases from V and 4 bases from J, with 9 bases between. CDR3 loop: CASSLAGEPYGYTF. The CDR3 bases are TGTGCCAGCAGCTTAGCGGGGGAGCCCTATGGCTACACCTTC.

This clone showed up just once. The chain recombines TRBV30 with TRBJ2-1; weak D call: TRBD2 (5 bases). Trimming removed 1 base from V and 6 bases from J, with 19 bases in between. There are 16 residues in the CDR3. Germline assignment: CDR1 GTSNPN and CDR2 SVGIG (reference sequence). As DNA, the CDR3 is TGTGCCTGGAGTGACCCGGACTCCCTCCACTTCAATGAGCAGTTCTTC. Encoded protein: CAWSDPDSLHFNEQFF.

The chain uses TRBV5-4 and TRBJ2-1; TRBD2 might be the D (5 bases). Germline loops: CDR1 SGHNT, CDR2 YYREEE (reference sequence). The CDR3 is 17 residues long. Trimming took 3 bases from V and 4 from J, leaving 20 bases between them. CDR3 in DNA: TGTGCCAGCAGCTCCGGCGGTACCCAGAGGAGGTACAATGAGCAGTTCTTC. This codes for CASSSGGTQRRYNEQFF. Full variable domain (missing parts from reference TRBV5-4 and TRBJ2-1): ETGVTQSPTHLIKTRGQQVTLRCSSQSGHNTVSWYQQALGQGPQFIFQYYREEENGRGNFPPRFSGLQFPNYSSELNVNALELDDSALYLCASSSGGTQRRYNEQFFGPGTRLTVL.

This chain connects TRBV27 to TRBJ2-3, with unresolved D. The CDR3 has 13 amino acids. V was shortened by 3 bases and J by 5 bases, with 9 bases between the two germline ends. The V gene's germline CDR1 is MNHEY and CDR2 SMNVEV (reference sequence). In DNA form, the CDR3 reads TGTGCCAGCAGTTTGTCCGGTATAGATACGCAGTATTTT. Translating gives CASSLSGIDTQYF.

This clone came up once. This chain joins TRBV10-3 and TRBJ1-6; a possible D gene is TRBD1 (5 bases). This CDR3 is 15 amino acids long. Trimming shortened V by 6 bases and J by 10 bases, and 19 bases separated the two germline ends. Looked up from germline, CDR1 is ENHRY and CDR2 is SYGVKD. The CDR3 is CAIRNPGPRISPLHF. CDR3 in DNA: TGTGCCATCAGGAACCCGGGACCAAGGATCTCACCCCTCCACTTT.

This clone was observed a handful of times. The chain recombines TRBV29-1 with TRBJ1-4, with 7 bases matching TRBD1. This CDR3 has 14 residues. Trimming took 4 bases from V and 6 from J; bases not matched to a gene: 8. Germline V gene sequence: CDR1 SQVTM, CDR2 ANQGSEA. The CDR3 coding sequence is TGCAGCGTTGTCTATGGCAGGGGGGATGAAAAACTGTTTTTT. Its protein is CSVVYGRGDEKLFF. Supplemented by reference TRBV29-1 and TRBJ1-4, the full variable domain reads SAVISQKPSRDICQRGTSLTIQCQVDSQVTMMFWYRQQPGQSLTLIATANQGSEATYESGFVIDKFPISRPNLTFSTLTVSNMSPEDSSIYLCSVVYGRGDEKLFFGSGTQLSVL.

The V call is TRBV5-6, the J call TRBJ1-1; D uncertain. The germline V and J ends were trimmed by 0 bases and 0 bases, with 9 bases remaining between them. This CDR3 has 15 amino acids. The germline CDR1 and CDR2 sequences are SGHDT and YYEEEE. Written as DNA, the CDR3 is TGTGCCAGCAGCTTGGAAGAGGGTCTGAACACTGAAGCTTTCTTT. Translating gives CASSLEEGLNTEAFF.

The chain employs TRBV18 and TRBJ1-4; D remains ambiguous. V was shortened by 4 bases and J by 5 bases, with 5 bases between the two germline ends. CDR1 KGHSH and CDR2 LQKENI come from the germline V gene. CDR3 length equals 12 residues. For the CDR3, the DNA is TGTGCCAGCTCACGGGCCAATGAAAAACTGTTTTTT. Residues: CASSRANEKLFF.

The chain carries TRBV7-9 and TRBJ2-3; D gene uncertain. V gave up 2 bases and J gave up 4 bases, with 13 bases separating them. This CDR3 spans 15 amino acids. Germline loops: CDR1 SEHNR, CDR2 FQNEAQ (reference sequence). CDR3 nucleotides: TGTGCCAGCAGCTTATTGGATAGCCACTCAGATACGCAGTATTTT. Its protein product is CASSLLDSHSDTQYF.

This clone has more than one count but fewer than ten. This chain joins TRBV10-3 and TRBJ2-3, with 12 bases aligning to TRBD2. J lost 5 bases, V lost 4 bases, and 13 bases had no gene match. This CDR3 has 18 amino acids. The V gene's germline CDR1 is ENHRY and CDR2 SYGVKD. CDR3 in amino acids: CAISAHHSGGLAGDTQYF. CDR3 bases: TGTGCCATCAGTGCCCACCATTCAGGGGGACTAGCGGGAGATACGCAGTATTTT.

V is TRBV30 and J is TRBJ2-6; weak D call: TRBD2 (5 bases). V lost 2 bases to trimming and J lost 2 bases, with 7 bases between them. Germline lookup yields CDR1 GTSNPN and CDR2 SVGIG (reference sequence). The CDR3 is 14 amino acids. The CDR3 nucleotides read TGTGCCTGGAGTCTGGGAGCTGGGGCCAACGTCCTGACTTTC. Protein: CAWSLGAGANVLTF.

V usage is TRBV21-1 and J usage is TRBJ1-3. TRBV21-1 is a pseudogene. This CDR3 comprises 16 residues. The CDR3 coding sequence is TGTGCCAGCAGCACCAACGGGCCTCGCTCTGGAAACACCATATATTTT. Amino acid sequence: CASSTNGPRSGNTIYF.

V usage is TRBV19 and J usage is TRBJ2-3, with TRBD2 identical over 9 bases. Per germline, CDR1 LNHDA and CDR2 SQIVND (reference sequence). Losses at the gene ends were 5 bases for V and 7 bases for J; bases not matched to a gene: 16. This CDR3 has 17 amino acids. CDR3 bases: TGTGCCAGTAGTGATATCATAGCGGGAGATAAGGGTTATACGCAGTATTTT. The encoded protein is CASSDIIAGDKGYTQYF.

This chain joins TRBV7-9 and TRBJ1-3; maybe TRBD1 (5 bases). The CDR3 has 16 amino acids. The germline gives CDR1 SEHNR, CDR2 FQNEAQ (reference sequence). Trimming stripped 3 bases from V and 0 bases from J, with 12 bases between. The CDR3 spells CASSFRDRPSGNTIYF. CDR3 in DNA: TGTGCCAGCAGCTTCCGGGACCGACCCTCTGGAAACACCATATATTTT.

V usage is TRBV7-2 and J usage is TRBJ1-2; weak D call: TRBD1 (5 bases). CDR1 and CDR2 (germline): SGHTA, FQGNSA. The V end lost 2 bases, the J end lost 3 bases, and 19 bases lay between the germline ends. The CDR3 is 17 residues long. In DNA, the CDR3 is TGTGCCAGCAGCTTAAGGGCAGGGAATATGGAAGACTATGGCTACACCTTC. Translating gives CASSLRAGNMEDYGYTF.